These 26 T cell receptor beta chains originate from one sample sequenced in a study of graft-versus-host responses after intestinal transplantation. The table came from immunoSEQ multiplex PCR; TCRdb's copy has only in-frame clones and leaves some out. The sample holds tens of thousands of clones, 91% seen once. The specimen was PBMCs, collected around 320 days after intestinal transplant. These receptors were obtained from a human patient who received an intestinal transplant, so some T cells may come from the graft donor.

The V and J genes are TRBV9 and TRBJ2-3; D remains ambiguous. This CDR3 has 14 residues. Between the trimmed V and J ends, which lost 0 bases and 7 bases, there was a span of 12 bases. The germline V gene encodes CDR1 SGDLS and CDR2 YYNGEE. The chain's CDR3 is CASSVATTAHTQYF. Written as DNA, the CDR3 is TGTGCCAGCAGCGTAGCTACTACCGCTCATACGCAGTATTTT.

V and J are TRBV18 and TRBJ2-7; D is perhaps TRBD2 (6 bases). Germline CDR1 reads KGHSH; CDR2 reads LQKENI. The CDR3 loop spans 13 amino acids. V gave up 2 bases and J gave up 3 bases, with 8 bases separating them. CDR3 amino acids: CASSPRRDYEQYF. CDR3 nucleotide sequence: TGTGCCAGCTCACCAAGGAGGGACTACGAGCAGTACTTC.

The CDR3 coding sequence is TGTGCCAGTAGCCAGACCGGGGGGAGCAATCAGCCCCAGCATTTT. Its translation: CASSQTGGSNQPQHF. The V call is TRBV19, the J call TRBJ1-5, with a tentative D call TRBD1 (5 bases). The V end was cut by 6 bases, the J end by 1 base, with 13 bases between. The V gene's germline CDR1 is LNHDA and CDR2 SQIVND (reference sequence). This CDR3 is built from 15 residues.

The chain is built from TRBV2 and TRBJ2-7; D not certain. This CDR3 contains 13 residues. V was shortened by 7 bases and J by 4 bases, with 14 bases between the two germline ends. Germline V CDR1 and CDR2: SNHLY, FYNNEI. The CDR3 reads CASKIFLGYEQYF. The CDR3 coding sequence is TGTGCCAGCAAAATTTTCCTCGGGTACGAGCAGTACTTC.

This chain connects TRBV4-1 to TRBJ2-2, with D perhaps matching TRBD2 (5 bases). Trimming pared 0 bases from V and 7 bases from J, leaving 15 bases between. The CDR3 contains 16 residues. Germline-derived CDR1 and CDR2 are MGHRA and YSYEKL. The CDR3 sequence: CASSQDRRRKVGELFF. The CDR3 DNA sequence: TGCGCCAGCAGCCAAGATCGGAGGAGAAAGGTCGGGGAGCTGTTTTTT.

This chain links TRBV19 with TRBJ1-5; D is uncertain. Germline loops: CDR1 LNHDA, CDR2 SQIVND (reference sequence). V lost 2 bases, J lost 4 bases, and 6 bases lay in between. This CDR3 has 13 residues. The CDR3 sequence is CASSIKRNQPQHF. The CDR3 DNA reads as TGTGCCAGTAGTATAAAAAGAAATCAGCCCCAGCATTTT.

CDR3 DNA sequence: TGCAGCGTTAGCTCCACATCAACTGGAAACACCATATATTTT. Its protein product is CSVSSTSTGNTIYF. This chain connects TRBV29-1 to TRBJ1-3, with D uncertain. The germline V gene encodes CDR1 SQVTM and CDR2 ANQGSEA. The CDR3 is 14 residues long. Trimming cost V 5 bases and J 2 bases, with 13 bases left between them.

The V and J genes are TRBV10-3 and TRBJ2-1, with D perhaps given as TRBD1 or TRBD2 (5 bases each). V lost 11 bases and J 3 bases, leaving 17 bases between the germline ends. The CDR3 spans 14 residues. Germline CDR1 ENHRY, CDR2 SYGVKD. The CDR3 DNA sequence: TGTGCCTTACGAGGGGATTCGGTCTACAATGAGCAGTTCTTC. Amino acid sequence: CALRGDSVYNEQFF.

The chain uses TRBV5-1 and TRBJ2-1; D possibly corresponds to TRBD2 (6 bases). This CDR3 has 14 residues. Germline CDR1 SGHRS, CDR2 YFSETQ. The V end was cut by 3 bases, the J end by 7 bases, with 14 bases between. In DNA form, the CDR3 reads TGCGCCAGCAGCTCCGGGACTGGTTTTAATGAGCAGTTCTTC. This encodes CASSSGTGFNEQFF.

CDR3 nucleotides: TGTGCCAGCAGTGAGTGGGCGATTCTAGGGAATGAGCAGTTCTTC. Residues: CASSEWAILGNEQFF. The gene calls are TRBV6-1 and TRBJ2-1; D is ambiguous. CDR3 length equals 15 residues. Trimming took 3 bases from V and 7 from J, leaving 16 bases between them. The V gene's germline CDR1 is MNHNS and CDR2 SASEGT.

The rearrangement links TRBV5-1 to TRBJ2-5; 9 bases map to TRBD2. The length of the CDR3 is 19 residues. Trimming removed 0 bases from V and 2 bases from J; junction bases left unmatched: 14. The germline gives CDR1 SGHRS, CDR2 YFSETQ. CDR3 DNA: TGCGCCAGCAGCTTGGTACGGGTGTTAGCGGGAGTAAGTCAAGAGACCCAGTACTTC. Its protein is CASSLVRVLAGVSQETQYF.

The rearrangement uses TRBV6-1 and TRBJ2-2, with unresolved D. CDR1 and CDR2 from the germline V gene are MNHNS and SASEGT. The CDR3 is 13 amino acids. Trimming cost V 1 base and J 4 bases, with 4 bases left between them. The CDR3 sequence is CASSEVSTGELFF. CDR3 nucleotides: TGTGCCAGCAGTGAAGTCAGCACCGGGGAGCTGTTTTTT.

The rearrangement joins TRBV4-2 to TRBJ2-7; 12 nucleotides align to TRBD1. V dropped 4 bases and J dropped 6; count of bases not matched to a gene: 7. This CDR3 has 15 residues. In germline, CDR1 is LGHNA, CDR2 YNFKEQ. CDR3 sequence (DNA): TGTGCCAGCAGCCTACCCGGGACAGGGGGCGGCGAGCAGTACTTC. This codes for CASSLPGTGGGEQYF.

The genes are TRBV7-6 and TRBJ1-3; D possibly corresponds to TRBD1 (5 bases). The V gene lost 5 bases and the J gene lost 4 bases, with 21 bases spanning the gap. Looked up from germline, CDR1 is SGHVS and CDR2 is FNYEAQ. CDR3 size: 17 residues. The CDR3 region is CASSPRPGTQDGNTIYF. CDR3 in DNA: TGTGCCAGCAGCCCGAGGCCCGGGACGCAGGACGGAAACACCATATATTTT.

This sequence joins TRBV5-1 and TRBJ2-5; 9 bases match TRBD1. The ends lost 3 bases at V and 5 bases at J; junction bases unmatched: 2. The CDR3 has 13 amino acids. CDR1 SGHRS and CDR2 YFSETQ come from the germline V gene. DNA of the CDR3: TGCGCCAGCAGCTCCGGGACAGGGGAGACCCAGTACTTC. Protein sequence: CASSSGTGETQYF.

V gene TRBV10-1 combines with J gene TRBJ2-1; D possibly corresponds to TRBD2 (6 bases). Germline V gene data show CDR1 as WNHNN and CDR2 as SYGVQD (reference sequence). V was clipped by 3 bases and J by 2 bases, with 14 bases between them. The CDR3 has 16 amino acids. The CDR3 here is CASSEGGASPYNEQFF. The CDR3 nucleotides read TGCGCCAGCAGTGAAGGCGGGGCGTCTCCCTACAATGAGCAGTTCTTC.

This clone was found once. J is TRBJ2-3 and V is TRBV7-3; 10 bases line up with TRBD2. The CDR3 contains 18 residues. CDR1 is SGHTA, CDR2 FQGTGA, per germline. J lost 1 base, V lost 5 bases, and 12 bases had no gene match. CDR3 region: CASSLRVSSGGRTDTQYF. The CDR3 DNA reads TGTGCCAGCAGCCTAAGAGTTAGTAGCGGGGGGCGCACAGATACGCAGTATTTT.

This chain connects TRBV11-2 to TRBJ2-3; perhaps TRBD1 as D (6 bases). Looked up from germline, CDR1 is SGHAT and CDR2 is FQNNGV. V was shortened by 0 bases and J by 3 bases, with 16 bases between the two germline ends. This CDR3 comprises 17 residues. Written as DNA, the CDR3 is TGTGCCAGCAGCTTAGAATCGGACAGCCTAGGGACAGATACGCAGTATTTT. This gives the protein CASSLESDSLGTDTQYF.

The chain couples TRBV5-1 to TRBJ2-7; D is perhaps TRBD1 (5 bases). The V gene's germline CDR1 is SGHRS and CDR2 YFSETQ. The CDR3 runs 17 residues. V was clipped by 2 bases and J by 3 bases, with 21 bases between them. CDR3 in amino acids: CASSFGTGTPIFYEQYF. The CDR3 DNA reads TGCGCCAGCAGCTTCGGCACAGGCACACCGATATTCTACGAGCAGTACTTC.

This sequence joins TRBV16 and TRBJ2-7, with TRBD2 matching 8 bases. The trim removed 4 bases at V and 5 bases at J, leaving 10 bases unmatched. Germline CDR1 reads KGHSY; CDR2 reads FQNENV. This CDR3 region has 15 residues. The CDR3 DNA is TGTGCCAGCAGCCGTTCCCTAGCGGGTGACGACGAGCAGTACTTC. Translation gives CASSRSLAGDDEQYF. Together with reference TRBV16 and TRBJ2-7, the CDR3 gives the full variable domain: GEEVAQTPKHLVRGEGQKAKLYCAPIKGHSYVFWYQQVLKNEFKFLISFQNENVFDETGMPKERFSAKCLPNSPCSLEIQATKLEDSAVYFCASSRSLAGDDEQYFGPGTRLTVT.

This chain joins TRBV18 and TRBJ2-3, with 7 positions matching TRBD1. Germline V gives CDR1 KGHSH, CDR2 LQKENI. The V segment lost 2 bases and the J segment 2 bases; nucleotides outside the gene matches: 1. This CDR3 is 14 amino acids long. The CDR3 here is CASSPGTVTDTQYF. In nucleotides, the CDR3 is TGTGCCAGCTCACCAGGGACAGTCACAGATACGCAGTATTTT.

J is TRBJ1-3 and V is TRBV6-1; maybe TRBD1 (5 bases). Germline V gene sequence: CDR1 MNHNS, CDR2 SASEGT. This CDR3 has 14 residues. V dropped 4 bases and J dropped 0 bases, with 7 bases sitting between them. CDR3: CASSVQVSGNTIYF. The CDR3 DNA reads as TGTGCCAGCAGTGTACAGGTCTCTGGAAACACCATATATTTT.

Here the CDR3 DNA reads TGTGCCAGCCGGAGGGCCGGAAGCACCGGGGAGCTGTTTTTT. This encodes CASRRAGSTGELFF. The chain combines TRBV7-2 with TRBJ2-2, with D possibly TRBD2 on 6 matching bases. CDR1 and CDR2 from the germline V gene are SGHTA and FQGNSA. The length of the CDR3 is 14 residues. The V gene lost 8 bases and the J gene lost 4 bases, with 14 bases spanning the gap.

The genes are TRBV9 and TRBJ2-7; no clear D gene. V lost 3 bases, J lost 9 bases, and 13 bases lay in between. The germline gives CDR1 SGDLS, CDR2 YYNGEE. This CDR3 spans 12 amino acids. In nucleotides, the CDR3 is TGTGCCAGCAGCGGATCGGATGCCCGGCAGTACTTC. It translates to CASSGSDARQYF.

This clone was counted once. This chain connects TRBV4-2 to TRBJ2-2; 13 bases are shared with TRBD2. The CDR3 runs 18 residues. Germline trimming cut 1 base from V and 4 bases from J; bases unmatched to any gene: 6. Germline values: CDR1 LGHNA, CDR2 YNFKEQ. The CDR3: CASSQASGLAGFTGELFF. CDR3 coding DNA: TGTGCCAGCAGCCAAGCGTCGGGACTAGCGGGGTTCACCGGGGAGCTGTTTTTT.

This clone was found once. The genes are TRBV28 and TRBJ2-3; D gene ambiguous. The V gene lost 3 bases and the J gene lost 3 bases, with 4 bases spanning the gap. CDR3 size: 12 residues. The germline CDR1 and CDR2 sequences are MDHEN and SYDVKM. The CDR3 here is CASSFSTDTQYF. CDR3 sequence (DNA): TGTGCCAGCAGTTTCAGTACAGATACGCAGTATTTT.